This TCR beta chain originates from a study of blood T cell repertoires in COVID-19 (dated by TCRdb to the early 2020s). As for the study more broadly: The collaborator samples originated in the United States, Italy and Spain and spanned the acute and convalescent phases of COVID-19. The material from the prospective study consisted of cDNA or gDNA derived from T cells, B-cell-depleted T cells, or PBMCs. Deeply sampled blood TCRbeta repertoires from subjects exposed to, actively infected with, or recovered from COVID-19 were included in the dataset. A freely available public database, intended as a resource for researchers studying the immune response to SARS-CoV-2, is where the repertoires were released. Samples were obtained from the ongoing ImmuneRACE study (first 160 participants) and from 1,254 subjects provided by 6 global collaborators. A de-identified subject ID, COVID-19 status, age in years and sex were almost always included in the sample metadata. Where available, HLA class I and class II types were obtained from metadata supplied by the sample provider rather than from assay-based typing.

What the work shows at the level of the full study, not this receptor alone: The quantity of clinical and demographic metadata differed by source and by participant and was supplied without curation.

Regarding this clone: Its specific antigen is unknown. Qualities for individual bases were not recorded, and no much larger clone is one base off.

TCRbeta CDR3 regions were amplified from genomic DNA by means of the immunoSEQ Assay, a bias-controlled multiplex PCR. In the authors' own workflow: The number of nucleated cells in each sample was estimated from the amplification of reference gene primers within the assay. To quantify the absolute abundance of each unique TCRbeta CDR3 rearrangement, sequence reads were collapsed and filtered. For each sample, productive Simpson clonality was calculated as the square root of Simpson's diversity index over productive rearrangements. Sourced from immuneACCESS, this table was stored by TCRdb with only in-frame sequences that have V and J called. A share of the clones is absent; for the studies checked, an unresolved V gene accounts for under half, and the remainder has no known explanation. V, J and clone size were drawn from that table, and D and trimming were deduced from the DNA. A total of about 490,000 clones appear in this sample, 80% to 90% of them only once. Of the sample, about 3% falls within the top ten clones.

Each collaborating institution followed its own protocols to collect whole blood in K2EDTA tubes. For TCRbeta analysis, collaborators shipped samples in one of three forms: frozen whole blood, isolated PBMCs, or DNA extracted from either of those sample types. Material: peripheral blood. The origin of this receptor is a human donor in a cohort sampled during active COVID-19.

The CDR3 region reads CASSPHAQGEAFF. The DNA is TGTGCCAGCTCACCACATGCCCAGGGTGAAGCTTTCTTT. The receptor chain draws on TRBV18 and TRBJ1-1, with TRBD1 perhaps the D gene, on 5 matching bases. The CDR3, from cysteine to phenylalanine, totals 13 residues. The DNA shown is the 39-base CDR3, in frame from base 1. CDR1 KGHSH and CDR2 LQKENI are derived from the germline V gene. Trimming at the junction amounts to 1 base on V and 7 bases on J, and the germline ends lie 10 bases apart.